This entry is about one T cell receptor (beta chain). Antigen specificity is unknown. This specimen belongs to a study of lymphopenia after photon versus proton radiotherapy. Study-wide results and limits: Relative stability marked proton patients; photon patients lost diversity and naive cells. Post-nadir TCR diversity decline inversely tracked overall survival among those who died.

V shed 3 bases and J 9 bases; nucleotides not matched to a gene: 11. The CDR3 extends over 16 amino acids. Germline V CDR1 and CDR2: SEHNR, FQNEAQ (reference sequence). Data came from immunoSEQ multiplex PCR; TCRdb stores just in-frame clones and leaves some out. Here the sample spans tens of thousands of clones, around 86% being singletons. The input for sequencing was peripheral blood, taken from a patient treated with photon-based radiotherapy. This TCR was sampled from a man aged 40-50 years with gastric cancer. This chain uses TRBV7-9 with TRBJ2-1, with 10 nucleotides matching TRBD1. DNA of the CDR3: TGTGCCAGCAGCTTGGCCGGGACAGGGGACAGGGGTGAGCAGTTCTTC. Protein sequence: CASSLAGTGDRGEQFF.